This entry lists 4 T cell receptor beta chains sequenced from one sample in a study of identifying expanded T cells in peripheral blood. Produced via immunoSEQ multiplex PCR; TCRdb's table is partial and in-frame only. Seen here are just over 90,000 clones, 88% observed once, and the top ten hold about 4.2%. The sample consisted of blood. These receptors came from a person aged 18 to 75 in good health.

The chain recombines TRBV7-9 with TRBJ1-4, with D perhaps matching TRBD1 (6 bases). The CDR3 runs 14 residues. In germline, CDR1 is SEHNR, CDR2 FQNEAQ (reference sequence). V dropped 1 base and J dropped 8 bases, with 11 bases sitting between them. The CDR3 loop is CASSLDTGNEKLFF. The CDR3 DNA follows: TGTGCCAGCAGCTTAGATACAGGGAACGAAAAACTGTTTTTT.

This chain joins TRBV5-1 and TRBJ2-2, with 9 bases matching TRBD1. Germline trimming cut 4 bases from V and 6 bases from J; bases unmatched to any gene: 10. The CDR3 loop spans 16 amino acids. Per the germline V gene, CDR1 is SGHRS and CDR2 is YFSETQ. The CDR3 sequence is CASSPTGGLVAGELFF. DNA of the CDR3: TGCGCCAGCAGCCCAACAGGGGGCCTTGTCGCCGGGGAGCTGTTTTTT.

The chain uses TRBV10-3 and TRBJ1-1; TRBD1 agrees at 8 bases. Germline V gene lookup returns CDR1 ENHRY and CDR2 SYGVKD. This CDR3 spans 15 amino acids. After removal of 2 bases from V and 1 base from J, the junction contained 3 bases not matched to a gene. CDR3 nucleotides: TGTGCCATCAGTGAGCATGGGACAGGGAACACTGAAGCTTTCTTT. This codes for CAISEHGTGNTEAFF.

The rearrangement links TRBV4-3 to TRBJ2-5, with TRBD2 as a possible D gene (7 bases). Between the trimmed V and J ends, which lost 0 bases and 5 bases, there was a span of 13 bases. Per germline, CDR1 LGHNA and CDR2 YSLEER. This CDR3 comprises 15 residues. In nucleotides, the CDR3 is TGCGCCAGCAGCCAAGACAGGGGAGCGGGGGAGACCCAGTACTTC. Protein: CASSQDRGAGETQYF.